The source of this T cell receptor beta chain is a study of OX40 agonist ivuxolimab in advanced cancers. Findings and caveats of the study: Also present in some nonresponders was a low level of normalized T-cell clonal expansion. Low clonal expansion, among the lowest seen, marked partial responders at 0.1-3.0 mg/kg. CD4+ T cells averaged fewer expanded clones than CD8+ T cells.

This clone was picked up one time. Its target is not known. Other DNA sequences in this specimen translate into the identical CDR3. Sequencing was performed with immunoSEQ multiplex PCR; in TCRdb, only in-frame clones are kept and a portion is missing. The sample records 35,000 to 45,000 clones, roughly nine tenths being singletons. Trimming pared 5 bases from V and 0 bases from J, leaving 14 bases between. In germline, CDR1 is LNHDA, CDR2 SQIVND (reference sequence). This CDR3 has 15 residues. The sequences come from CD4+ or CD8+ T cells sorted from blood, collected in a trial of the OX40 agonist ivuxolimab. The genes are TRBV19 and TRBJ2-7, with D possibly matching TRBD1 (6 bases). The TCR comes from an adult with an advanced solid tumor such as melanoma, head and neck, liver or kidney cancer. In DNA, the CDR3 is TGTGCCAGTAGTCCTCGAGACAGGAGCTCCTACGAGCAGTACTTC. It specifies CASSPRDRSSYEQYF.